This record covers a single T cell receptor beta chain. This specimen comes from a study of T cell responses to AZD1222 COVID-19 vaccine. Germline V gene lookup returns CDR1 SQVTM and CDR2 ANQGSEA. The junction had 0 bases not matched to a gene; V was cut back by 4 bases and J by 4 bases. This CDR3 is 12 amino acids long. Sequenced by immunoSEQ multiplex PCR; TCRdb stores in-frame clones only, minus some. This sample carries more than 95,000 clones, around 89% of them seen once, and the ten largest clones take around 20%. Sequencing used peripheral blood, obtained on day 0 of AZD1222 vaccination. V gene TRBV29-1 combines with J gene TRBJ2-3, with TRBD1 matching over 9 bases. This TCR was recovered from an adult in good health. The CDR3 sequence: CSVGDRADTQYF. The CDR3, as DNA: TGCAGCGTTGGGGACAGGGCAGATACGCAGTATTTT.